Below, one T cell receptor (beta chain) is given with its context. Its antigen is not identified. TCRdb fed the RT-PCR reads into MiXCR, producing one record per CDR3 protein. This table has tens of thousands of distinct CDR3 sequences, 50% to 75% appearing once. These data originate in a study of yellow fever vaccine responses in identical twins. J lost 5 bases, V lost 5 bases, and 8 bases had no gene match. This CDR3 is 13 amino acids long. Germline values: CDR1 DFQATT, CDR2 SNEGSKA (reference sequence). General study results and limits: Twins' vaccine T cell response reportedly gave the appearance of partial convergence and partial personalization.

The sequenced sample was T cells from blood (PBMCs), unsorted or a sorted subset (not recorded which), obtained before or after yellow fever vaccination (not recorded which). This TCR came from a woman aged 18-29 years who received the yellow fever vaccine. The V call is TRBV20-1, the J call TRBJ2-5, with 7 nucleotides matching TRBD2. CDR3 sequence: CSACLTSKETQYF. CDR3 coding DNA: TGCAGTGCTTGCCTGACTAGCAAGGAGACCCAGTACTTC.